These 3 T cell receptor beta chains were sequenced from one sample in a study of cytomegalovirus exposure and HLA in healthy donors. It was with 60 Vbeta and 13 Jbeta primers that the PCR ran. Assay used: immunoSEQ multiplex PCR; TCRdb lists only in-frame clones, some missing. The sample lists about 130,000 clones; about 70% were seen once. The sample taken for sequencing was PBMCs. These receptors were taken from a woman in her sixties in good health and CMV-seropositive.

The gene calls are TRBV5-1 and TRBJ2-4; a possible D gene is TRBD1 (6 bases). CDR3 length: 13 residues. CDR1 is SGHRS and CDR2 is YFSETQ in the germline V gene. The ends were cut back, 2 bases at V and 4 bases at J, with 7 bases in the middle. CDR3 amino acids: CASSLGQKNIQYF. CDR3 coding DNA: TGCGCCAGCAGCTTAGGACAGAAAAACATTCAGTACTTC. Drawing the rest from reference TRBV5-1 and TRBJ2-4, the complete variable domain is KAGVTQTPRYLIKTRGQQVTLSCSPISGHRSVSWYQQTPGQGLQFLFEYFSETQRNKGNFPGRFSGRQFSNSRSEMNVSTLELGDSALYLCASSLGQKNIQYFGAGTRLSVL.

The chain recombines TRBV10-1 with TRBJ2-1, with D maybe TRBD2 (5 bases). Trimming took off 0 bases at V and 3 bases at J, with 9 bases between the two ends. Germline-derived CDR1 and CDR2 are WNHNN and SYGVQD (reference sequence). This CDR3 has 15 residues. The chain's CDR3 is CASSESSSSYNEQFF. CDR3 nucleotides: TGCGCCAGCAGTGAGTCGTCTAGCAGCTACAATGAGCAGTTCTTC.

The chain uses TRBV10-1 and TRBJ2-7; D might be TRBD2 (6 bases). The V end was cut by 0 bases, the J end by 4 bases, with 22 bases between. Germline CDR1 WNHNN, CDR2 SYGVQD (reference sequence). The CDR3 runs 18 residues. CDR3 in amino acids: CASSESIAGGVYHYEQYF. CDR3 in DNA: TGCGCCAGCAGTGAGTCTATCGCCGGAGGGGTCTACCATTACGAGCAGTACTTC.